This TCR beta chain was observed in a study of blood T cell repertoires in COVID-19. Study overall: T cells, B-cell-depleted T cells, or PBMCs provided the cDNA or gDNA that served as material.

This clone has a single count. Trimming removed 3 bases from V and 0 bases from J, with 9 bases in between. The length of the CDR3 is 15 residues. The germline V gene has CDR1 SGHNT and CDR2 YYREEE (reference sequence). Clones were read by immunoSEQ multiplex PCR, and TCRdb kept only the in-frame ones, dropping some. The sample shows approximately 290,000 clones, approximately 90% of them seen only once. The sample was peripheral blood. The chain recombines TRBV5-4 with TRBJ2-2, with a possible D match to TRBD1 (6 bases). The clonotype comes from a woman aged 30 to 39 with COVID-19, enrolled during active disease. CDR3 sequence (DNA): TGTGCCAGCAGCTCCGGACAGACGAACACCGGGGAGCTGTTTTTT. It is translated as CASSSGQTNTGELFF.